These 7 T cell receptor beta chains originate from one sample sequenced in a study of shared clonotypes between healthy human individuals. Sequenced by immunoSEQ multiplex PCR; TCRdb stores in-frame clones only, minus some. The sample shows about half a million clones, 60% to 85% of them seen only once. The material sequenced was PBMCs. The receptors stem from a woman aged 40 to 55 in good health. Some clones in this sample may be carry-over from other donors' samples.

V gene TRBV30 combines with J gene TRBJ1-4; the D gene is possibly TRBD1 (6 bases). V was clipped by 2 bases and J by 5 bases, with 18 bases between them. This CDR3 is built from 16 residues. Germline V gene lookup returns CDR1 GTSNPN and CDR2 SVGIG (reference sequence). The CDR3 DNA reads TGTGCCTGGAGTCGTACAGGGATGGGGGACAATGAAAAACTGTTTTTT. Protein product: CAWSRTGMGDNEKLFF. The full variable domain, its missing parts supplied by reference TRBV30 and TRBJ1-4, is SQTIHQWPATLVQPVGSPLSLECTVEGTSNPNLYWYRQAAGRGLQLLFYSVGIGQISSEVPQNLSASRPQDRQFILSSKKLLLSDSGFYLCAWSRTGMGDNEKLFFGSGTQLSVL.

The chain recombines TRBV28 with TRBJ2-1, with TRBD2 matching 11 bases. CDR1 MDHEN and CDR2 SYDVKM come from the germline V gene. This CDR3 has 15 amino acids. With V trimmed by 3 bases and J by 2 bases, 0 bases remained unmatched. The CDR3 is CASSFSGRAYNEQFF. DNA of the CDR3: TGTGCCAGCAGTTTTAGCGGGAGGGCCTACAATGAGCAGTTCTTC. The complete variable domain, with remaining parts taken from reference TRBV28 and TRBJ2-1, reads DVKVTQSSRYLVKRTGEKVFLECVQDMDHENMFWYRQDPGLGLRLIYFSYDVKMKEKGDIPEGYSVSREKKERFSLILESASTNQTSMYLCASSFSGRAYNEQFFGPGTRLTVL.

This clone appeared once. This sequence joins TRBV27 and TRBJ2-7; D is unclear. Trimming took off 4 bases at V and 3 bases at J, with 7 bases between the two ends. The CDR3 runs 12 residues. Looked up from germline, CDR1 is MNHEY and CDR2 is SMNVEV (reference sequence). The CDR3 is CASSSHGYEQYF. The CDR3, as DNA: TGTGCCAGCAGTTCGCATGGCTACGAGCAGTACTTC.

The rearrangement joins TRBV5-1 to TRBJ2-1, with D perhaps TRBD1 (6 bases). The CDR3 has 15 residues. Germline assignment: CDR1 SGHRS and CDR2 YFSETQ. V lost 2 bases, J lost 4 bases, and 13 bases lay in between. The CDR3 region is CASSFDRPTYNEQFF. The CDR3 bases are TGCGCCAGCAGCTTTGACAGGCCAACGTACAATGAGCAGTTCTTC. Based on the CDR3 plus reference TRBV5-1 and TRBJ2-1, the full variable domain is KAGVTQTPRYLIKTRGQQVTLSCSPISGHRSVSWYQQTPGQGLQFLFEYFSETQRNKGNFPGRFSGRQFSNSRSEMNVSTLELGDSALYLCASSFDRPTYNEQFFGPGTRLTVL.

The V call is TRBV5-1, the J call TRBJ2-5; possibly TRBD2 for D (7 bases). TRBJ2-7 matches the DNA end more closely, so the J call is doubtful. CDR1 and CDR2 (germline): SGHRS, YFSETQ. CDR3 length equals 14 residues. CDR3 in DNA: TGCGCCAGCAGCATCCGGGGGGCAGGGAACGAGCAGTACTTC. This sequence encodes CASSIRGAGNEQYF.

The chain is built from TRBV18 and TRBJ1-1; the D is unclear. The V end lost 3 bases, the J end lost 0 bases, and 8 bases lay between the germline ends. The CDR3 contains 14 residues. The germline gives CDR1 KGHSH, CDR2 LQKENI. The CDR3 DNA reads as TGTGCCAGCTCACCTGAGAGGATGAACACTGAAGCTTTCTTT. Translation gives CASSPERMNTEAFF.

This clone was detected many times. The chain carries TRBV6-5 and TRBJ1-5, with 9 positions matching TRBD1. This CDR3 spans 15 amino acids. With 6 bases clipped from V and 4 bases from J, the junction kept 7 bases outside the gene matches. Per the germline V gene, CDR1 is MNHEY and CDR2 is SVGAGI. The CDR3 DNA is TGTGCCAGCAGACCCCTCGACAGGGGGAATCAGCCCCAGCATTTT. This codes for CASRPLDRGNQPQHF.